One sample yielded the 21 T cell receptor beta chains listed below, sequenced in a study of regulatory T cells in long-lasting Graves disease. Documented time point: newly diagnosed GD, antithyroid drugs for less than 3 months. The TCR library was made from RNA that had been extracted from PBMCs in TRIzol. The authors built TCR beta libraries using iRepertoire HTBI primers and Arm-PCR of CDR3 regions. TCRdb re-called the multiplex PCR reads with MiXCR, one entry per CDR3 protein. The sample lists around 500,000 distinct CDR3 sequences, roughly 14% occurring once. The sample also formed part of further work on T cells in Graves' hyperthyroidism and ophthalmopathy.

The sample consisted of peripheral blood mononuclear cells (PBMCs), taken at new diagnosis, from a patient treated with antithyroid drugs. The receptors stem from a man under 40 with Graves disease.

This clonotype was observed a few times. The chain couples TRBV30 to TRBJ2-7, with 10 positions matching TRBD2. J was trimmed by 7 bases and V by 1 base; bases with no gene match: 7. The CDR3 sequence is 14 residues long. The germline V gene has CDR1 GTSNPN and CDR2 SVGIG (reference sequence). The CDR3 sequence: CAWSGGSGRNEQYF. CDR3 nucleotide sequence: TGTGCCTGGAGTGGGGGTAGCGGGAGGAATGAGCAGTACTTC.

The table lists this clonotype with a few counts. V is TRBV5-1 and J is TRBJ2-7; 11 bases line up with TRBD2. V trimming: 2 bases; J trimming: 3 bases; junction bases outside the gene matches: 7. The CDR3 is 16 amino acids. Germline V lookup: CDR1 SGHRS, CDR2 YFSETQ. CDR3 nucleotide sequence: TGCGCCAGCAGCTTTATCCTAGCGGGAGGAGACTACGAGCAGTACTTC. Its translation is CASSFILAGGDYEQYF.

J is TRBJ2-7 and V is TRBV3-1; D remains ambiguous. V was clipped by 3 bases and J by 3 bases, with 15 bases between them. The CDR3 consists of 15 residues. Germline V gene data show CDR1 as LGHDT and CDR2 as YNNKEL (reference sequence). CDR3 in DNA: TGTGCCAGCAGCCATGGAAGCCTCTCGGGCTACGAGCAGTACTTC. This translates into CASSHGSLSGYEQYF.

This clonotype was detected only a few times. V and J are TRBV20-1 and TRBJ2-1, with 13 bases lining up with TRBD2. V gave up 5 bases and J gave up 7 bases; unmatched junction bases: 5. The CDR3 is made up of 14 amino acids. Germline loops: CDR1 DFQATT, CDR2 SNEGSKA (reference sequence). The CDR3 region is CSARLAGGGNEQFF. The CDR3 nucleotides read TGCAGTGCTCGACTAGCGGGAGGTGGTAATGAGCAGTTCTTC.

This clonotype was found many times. The CDR3 DNA reads TGTGCCATCAGTGAGTCCGGGGACGCGAATGGAGGTTACGAGCAGTACTTC. This translates into CAISESGDANGGYEQYF. V is TRBV10-3 and J is TRBJ2-7; D is perhaps TRBD1 or TRBD2 (5 bases each). The V end was cut by 0 bases, the J end by 4 bases, with 19 bases between. Germline V gives CDR1 ENHRY, CDR2 SYGVKD. This CDR3 is built from 17 residues.

Many counts were recorded for this clonotype. The V and J genes are TRBV7-9 and TRBJ2-7; 7 bases agree with TRBD2. This CDR3 has 13 residues. Germline assignment: CDR1 SEHNR and CDR2 FQNEAQ (reference sequence). Trimming took 7 bases from V and 4 from J; bases not matched to a gene: 7. The CDR3, as DNA: TGTGCCAGCACCCGGGCCGGGGGGTACGAGCAGTACTTC. This encodes CASTRAGGYEQYF.

J is TRBJ1-2 and V is TRBV6-5; D might be TRBD1 (5 bases). The germline V gene has CDR1 MNHEY and CDR2 SVGAGI. The V end lost 4 bases, the J end lost 4 bases, and 16 bases lay between the germline ends. The CDR3 runs to 15 residues. The CDR3 nucleotides are TGTGCCAGCAGTTGCAGTCAGGGCACCTCCTATGGCTACACCTTC. Encoded protein: CASSCSQGTSYGYTF.

This clonotype was counted ten times or more. V usage is TRBV11-3 and J usage is TRBJ2-7, with 13 nucleotides matching TRBD2. The V gene's germline CDR1 is SGHNT and CDR2 YENEEA. The V and J ends lost 5 bases and 3 bases, in that order; junction bases with no gene match: 4. The CDR3 consists of 15 residues. The CDR3 DNA follows: TGTGCCAGCAGCCACGGGACTAGCGGGATCTACGAGCAGTACTTC. It translates to CASSHGTSGIYEQYF. The full variable domain, with the rest looked up from reference TRBV11-3 and TRBJ2-7, is EAGVVQSPRYKIIEKKQPVAFWCNPISGHNTLYWYLQNLGQGPELLIRYENEEAVDDSQLPKDRFSAERLKGVDSTLKIQPAELGDSAVYLCASSHGTSGIYEQYFGPGTRLTVT.

This clonotype was found many times. This chain links TRBV11-3 with TRBJ2-1, with TRBD1 matching over 11 bases. Trimming at V came to 4 bases and at J to 8 bases, leaving 4 bases not matched to a gene. The CDR3 runs 14 residues. Germline values: CDR1 SGHNT, CDR2 YENEEA. Written as DNA, the CDR3 is TGTGCCAGCAGCTCGGACAGGGGGCATGATGAGCAGTTCTTC. It specifies CASSSDRGHDEQFF.

This clonotype was found many times. The rearrangement links TRBV5-1 to TRBJ2-2; the match to TRBD2 covers 13 bases. Germline V CDR1 and CDR2: SGHRS, YFSETQ. The V and J ends lost 3 bases and 1 base, in that order; junction bases with no gene match: 3. This CDR3 comprises 17 residues. CDR3 region: CASSSGTSGMNTGELFF. CDR3 coding DNA: TGCGCCAGCAGCTCCGGGACTAGCGGGATGAACACCGGGGAGCTGTTTTTT.

This clonotype was observed at least ten times. The V and J genes are TRBV27 and TRBJ1-1, with 7 bases identical to TRBD1. The CDR3 consists of 15 residues. CDR1 and CDR2 (germline): MNHEY, SMNVEV (reference sequence). J was trimmed by 5 bases and V by 4 bases; bases with no gene match: 10. The CDR3 region has the DNA TGTGCCAGCAGTTCGAAGACAGGGCGGGGTACTGAAGCTTTCTTT. This codes for CASSSKTGRGTEAFF.

This sequence joins TRBV12-5 and TRBJ2-7; D could derive from TRBD1 or TRBD2 (6 bases each). The CDR3 covers 15 residues. Germline V gene lookup returns CDR1 LGHNT and CDR2 FRNRAP. Trimming shortened V by 1 base and J by 7 bases, and 17 bases separated the two germline ends. CDR3 nucleotides: TGTGCTAGTGGTTTGGGGGGGGCCCCCTACAATGAGCAGTACTTC. This gives the protein CASGLGGAPYNEQYF.

The CDR3 DNA is TGTGCCATCAGTGCGACAGAGACTAATGAAAAACTGTTTTTT. Its translation: CAISATETNEKLFF. The chain is built from TRBV10-3 and TRBJ1-4, with a possible D match to TRBD1 (5 bases). CDR1 is ENHRY, CDR2 SYGVKD, per germline. The V and J ends lost 4 bases and 2 bases respectively, with 8 bases between them. This CDR3 is 14 amino acids long.

This clonotype was seen at least ten times. The rearrangement joins TRBV27 to TRBJ2-1, with 9 bases identical to TRBD2. V dropped 3 bases and J dropped 9; count of bases not matched to a gene: 6. This CDR3 has 14 residues. Germline V CDR1 and CDR2: MNHEY, SMNVEV (reference sequence). CDR3 bases: TGTGCCAGCAGTTTTAGCGGGAGCTTCAGTGAGCAGTTCTTC. It encodes CASSFSGSFSEQFF.

The chain carries TRBV9 and TRBJ2-6, with D perhaps TRBD1 (6 bases). Germline assignment: CDR1 SGDLS and CDR2 YYNGEE. V was clipped by 7 bases and J by 1 base, with 15 bases between them. CDR3 length equals 16 residues. The chain's CDR3 is CASGAPQGSGANVLTF. DNA of the CDR3: TGTGCCAGCGGCGCCCCACAGGGATCTGGGGCCAACGTCCTGACTTTC.

This clonotype was detected ten times or more. V gene TRBV29-1 combines with J gene TRBJ1-2; D is ambiguous. Germline V CDR1 and CDR2: SQVTM, ANQGSEA. The CDR3 is 12 residues long. V was trimmed by 5 bases and J by 0 bases, leaving 7 bases between them. CDR3 amino acids: CSVQAANYGYTF. In DNA, the CDR3 is TGCAGCGTTCAGGCAGCTAACTATGGCTACACCTTC. The complete variable domain, with remaining parts taken from reference TRBV29-1 and TRBJ1-2, reads SAVISQKPSRDICQRGTSLTIQCQVDSQVTMMFWYRQQPGQSLTLIATANQGSEATYESGFVIDKFPISRPNLTFSTLTVSNMSPEDSSIYLCSVQAANYGYTFGSGTRLTVV.

Many counts were recorded for this clonotype. This chain joins TRBV19 and TRBJ1-1; D unresolved. Germline CDR1 and CDR2: LNHDA and SQIVND (reference sequence). The CDR3 loop spans 13 amino acids. V was pared by 7 bases and J by 4 bases, with 13 bases between. CDR3 sequence reads: CASTDGEGTEAFF. In nucleotides, the CDR3 is TGTGCCAGTACCGATGGGGAGGGCACTGAAGCTTTCTTT. Drawing the rest from reference TRBV19 and TRBJ1-1, the complete variable domain is DGGITQSPKYLFRKEGQNVTLSCEQNLNHDAMYWYRQDPGQGLRLIYYSQIVNDFQKGDIAEGYSVSREKKESFPLTVTSAQKNPTAFYLCASTDGEGTEAFFGQGTRLTVV.

This clonotype was detected many times. The genes are TRBV9 and TRBJ2-2; 7 bases fit TRBD1. CDR3 length: 14 residues. Trimming at V came to 3 bases and at J to 6 bases, leaving 5 bases not matched to a gene. Germline V gene data show CDR1 as SGDLS and CDR2 as YYNGEE. The CDR3 reads CASSARTGAGELFF. As DNA, the CDR3 is TGTGCCAGCAGCGCAAGAACAGGGGCCGGGGAGCTGTTTTTT.

The gene calls are TRBV5-4 and TRBJ2-3; 11 nucleotides align to TRBD2. V lost 6 bases, J lost 8 bases, and 11 bases stayed unmatched. The germline CDR1 and CDR2 sequences are SGHNT and YYREEE (reference sequence). The CDR3 is 15 amino acids. The chain's CDR3 is CASTEDSGRAGTQYF. The CDR3 DNA follows: TGTGCCAGCACGGAGGATAGCGGGAGGGCGGGTACGCAGTATTTT.

In its sample, this clonotype was seen many times. The chain couples TRBV7-2 to TRBJ2-2; D ambiguous. The CDR3 length is 13 residues. V lost 5 bases and J lost 6, with 10 bases in between. CDR1 and CDR2 (germline): SGHTA, FQGNSA. CDR3 protein: CASSQIQAGELFF. CDR3 coding DNA: TGTGCCAGCAGCCAGATCCAGGCCGGGGAGCTGTTTTTT.

This clonotype has a count of ten or more. The chain employs TRBV10-3 and TRBJ2-7; D call uncertain. Between the trimmed V and J ends, which lost 2 bases and 0 bases, there was a span of 11 bases. The length of the CDR3 is 15 residues. The germline V gene encodes CDR1 ENHRY and CDR2 SYGVKD. The chain's CDR3 is CAISEIRMGSYEQYF. In nucleotides, the CDR3 is TGTGCCATCAGTGAGATCAGGATGGGCTCCTACGAGCAGTACTTC.